A single sample is the source of the 14 T cell receptor beta chains below, sequenced in a study of blood T cell repertoires in COVID-19. TCRdb keeps only in-frame clones here, not all; method: immunoSEQ multiplex PCR. The top ten hold about 1% of the sample, which has hundreds of thousands of clones, around 90% seen once. The sequenced sample was PBMCs or T cells enriched from blood (not recorded which). These receptors originate from a woman in her twenties or thirties who had recovered from COVID-19.

The chain combines TRBV27 with TRBJ2-3; the D is unclear. The length of the CDR3 is 15 residues. V gave up 0 bases and J gave up 7 bases, with 14 bases separating them. Germline V gene sequence: CDR1 MNHEY, CDR2 SMNVEV (reference sequence). DNA of the CDR3: TGTGCCAGCAGTTTATCGGCTGGTCCAGTCAATACGCAGTATTTT. Amino acid sequence: CASSLSAGPVNTQYF.

The rearrangement joins TRBV11-3 to TRBJ2-2; tentative D call: TRBD2 (5 bases). V gave up 0 bases and J gave up 5 bases, with 10 bases separating them. CDR3 length: 15 amino acids. Germline values: CDR1 SGHNT, CDR2 YENEEA. CDR3 nucleotides: TGTGCCAGCAGCTTAGACAACCCGGGGACCGGGGAGCTGTTTTTT. It is translated as CASSLDNPGTGELFF.

The V and J genes are TRBV5-6 and TRBJ1-5; TRBD1 might be the D (6 bases). Germline V gives CDR1 SGHDT, CDR2 YYEEEE. The CDR3 length is 14 residues. Between the trimmed V and J ends, which lost 1 base and 5 bases, there was a span of 10 bases. CDR3 in DNA: TGTGCCAGCAGCTTGTCAGGGGCCCATCAGCCCCAGCATTTT. Protein product: CASSLSGAHQPQHF.

The V and J genes are TRBV18 and TRBJ2-1; the D gene is possibly TRBD2 (6 bases). Germline CDR1 reads KGHSH; CDR2 reads LQKENI. The CDR3 sequence is 18 residues long. Trimming left V 0 bases short and J 4 bases short, with 19 bases between. The DNA of the CDR3 is TGTGCCAGCTCACCACCGCAATTGGGGCGGGGCCCGTACAATGAGCAGTTCTTC. It encodes CASSPPQLGRGPYNEQFF.

The chain has TRBV19 and TRBJ1-5, with 7 bases matching TRBD1. Losses at the gene ends were 4 bases for V and 0 bases for J; bases not matched to a gene: 6. Per germline, CDR1 LNHDA and CDR2 SQIVND (reference sequence). The CDR3 is 16 residues long. DNA of the CDR3: TGTGCCAGTAGTAGAGGACAGGTAAATAGCAATCAGCCCCAGCATTTT. It specifies CASSRGQVNSNQPQHF.

The chain employs TRBV4-1 and TRBJ2-7; D remains unclear. The CDR3 has 12 residues. V dropped 3 bases and J dropped 6 bases, with 9 bases sitting between them. CDR1 MGHRA and CDR2 YSYEKL come from the germline V gene. In DNA form, the CDR3 reads TGCGCCAGCAGCCACCGTGGCTCCGAGCAGTACTTC. Residues: CASSHRGSEQYF.

The CDR3 sequence: CASSLEPGIDTEAFF. The CDR3 nucleotides read TGCGCCAGCAGCTTGGAACCGGGGATCGACACTGAAGCTTTCTTT. The V gene is TRBV5-1, the J gene TRBJ1-1; D not resolved. Trimming left V 0 bases short and J 3 bases short, with 12 bases between. The CDR3 contains 15 residues. Germline loops: CDR1 SGHRS, CDR2 YFSETQ.

This sequence joins TRBV27 and TRBJ1-2; a possible D gene is TRBD1 (6 bases). Germline V gene data show CDR1 as MNHEY and CDR2 as SMNVEV (reference sequence). The CDR3 sequence is 14 residues long. V was shortened by 5 bases and J by 2 bases, with 12 bases between the two germline ends. CDR3 bases: TGTGCCAGCAGTCCCCAGGGGTCAAACTATGGCTACACCTTC. Translating it yields CASSPQGSNYGYTF.

V and J are TRBV6-2 or TRBV6-3 and TRBJ2-3, with D perhaps matching TRBD2 (5 bases). Germline lookup yields CDR1 MNHEY and CDR2 SVGEGT. Trimming removed 0 bases from V and 5 bases from J, with 15 bases in between. The CDR3 runs to 16 residues. CDR3 sequence: CASSYSPRAIGDTQYF. CDR3 bases: TGTGCCAGCAGTTACTCCCCGCGGGCAATAGGAGATACGCAGTATTTT.

V gene TRBV15 combines with J gene TRBJ1-3; weak D call: TRBD1 (6 bases). The germline CDR1 and CDR2 sequences are LNHNV and YYDKDF (reference sequence). V shed 5 bases and J shed 1 base, with 12 bases lying between them. The CDR3 contains 15 residues. The CDR3 nucleotides are TGTGCCACCAGCGCCCGGGGGGCTTCTGGAAACACCATATATTTT. This codes for CATSARGASGNTIYF.

The genes are TRBV2 and TRBJ1-6; 7 bases align to TRBD1. Germline V gene lookup returns CDR1 SNHLY and CDR2 FYNNEI. The V segment lost 7 bases and the J segment 0 bases; nucleotides outside the gene matches: 12. CDR3 length: 18 residues. The CDR3 nucleotides are TGTGCCAGCAAATGGGATGGGACAGAGAGCTCCTATAATTCACCCCTCCACTTT. It is translated as CASKWDGTESSYNSPLHF. The full variable domain, its missing parts supplied by reference TRBV2 and TRBJ1-6, is EPEVTQTPSHQVTQMGQEVILRCVPISNHLYFYWYRQILGQKVEFLVSFYNNEISEKSEIFDDQFSVERPDGSNFTLKIRSTKLEDSAMYFCASKWDGTESSYNSPLHFGNGTRLTVT.

This chain links TRBV12-3 or TRBV12-4 with TRBJ1-4; D is ambiguous. The CDR3 is made up of 13 amino acids. V was trimmed by 5 bases and J by 5 bases, leaving 9 bases between them. CDR3 in DNA: TGTGCCAGCAGTGGTACAGAAAATGAAAAACTGTTTTTT. Translated: CASSGTENEKLFF.

This sequence joins TRBV2 and TRBJ2-1, with 10 bases lining up with TRBD2. CDR1 SNHLY and CDR2 FYNNEI come from the germline V gene. The CDR3 is made up of 12 amino acids. V was clipped by 8 bases and J by 11 bases; unmatched bases: 6. CDR3 nucleotides: TGTGCCAGCGGGAAGCGGGAGGGCCAGCAGTTCTTC. Protein: CASGKREGQQFF.

This clone was found once. The V call is TRBV27, the J call TRBJ1-2; 7 nucleotides align to TRBD1. The CDR3 runs to 15 residues. J was trimmed by 4 bases and V by 6 bases; bases with no gene match: 11. Looked up from germline, CDR1 is MNHEY and CDR2 is SMNVEV (reference sequence). Here the CDR3 reads CASRLTADRFYGYTF. CDR3 DNA: TGTGCCAGCAGATTGACAGCGGACAGGTTCTATGGCTACACCTTC.